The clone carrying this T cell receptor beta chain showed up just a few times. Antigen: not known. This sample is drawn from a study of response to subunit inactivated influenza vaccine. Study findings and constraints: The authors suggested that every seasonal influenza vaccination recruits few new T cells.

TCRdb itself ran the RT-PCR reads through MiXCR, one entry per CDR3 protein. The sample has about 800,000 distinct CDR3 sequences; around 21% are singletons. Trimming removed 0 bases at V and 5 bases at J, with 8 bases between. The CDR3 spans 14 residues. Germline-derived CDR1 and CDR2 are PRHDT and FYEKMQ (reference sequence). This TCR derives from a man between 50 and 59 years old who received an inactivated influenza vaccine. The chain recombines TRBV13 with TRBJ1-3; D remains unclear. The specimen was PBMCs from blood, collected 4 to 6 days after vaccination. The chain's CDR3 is CASSLGMSRNTIYF. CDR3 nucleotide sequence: TGTGCCAGCAGCTTAGGGATGAGCCGAAACACCATATATTTT.